A single sample gave rise to the 3 T cell receptor beta chains below, sequenced in a study of breast tumors, draining lymph nodes, adjacent tissues (dated by TCRdb to the mid-2010s). Library creation used multiplex PCR. The reads were generated on an Illumina HiSeq 2000. TCRdb's own reprocessing of the public reads used fastp at Q25 and MiXCR and kept productive beta chains. Entries are consolidated by CDR3 protein sequence, retaining the most common genes and DNA. The sample table shows 66,000 or so distinct CDR3 sequences, and 40% to 45% are seen once. Roughly 8.1% of the sample is held by the ten biggest clonotypes. The sequenced material came from breast tumor tissue. The receptors were sampled from a female donor with breast cancer. Some clones in this sample may be carry-over from other donors' samples.

This clonotype occurred many times. The V gene is TRBV7-9, the J gene TRBJ2-1; no reliable D call. CDR1 is SEHNR, CDR2 FQNEAQ, per germline (reference sequence). Trimming took off 1 base at V and 11 bases at J, with 9 bases between the two ends. This CDR3 has 12 residues. The CDR3 coding sequence is TGTGCCAGCAGCTTAGTATCCGGCCAGCAGTTCTTC. Its translation: CASSLVSGQQFF.

Comment on this clonotype: The CDR3 does not end in the conserved phenylalanine or tryptophan, so this is likely a read error. The limits of the CDR3 on the DNA are not certain, so only TCRdb's listed CDR3 is given. V is TRBV3-1 and J is TRBJ2-3; TRBD2 reflects the table's D call only, with no check against the DNA. The germline gives CDR1 LGHDT, CDR2 YNNKEL (reference sequence). The CDR3 is 13 residues long, ends included. The CDR3 loop is CASSLGGGGVRRE.

This clonotype was recorded at least ten times. The CDR3 reads CASSESCRGLSKGGYQPQHF. CDR3 coding DNA: TGCGCCAGCAGTGAGTCCTGCAGGGGGCTATCCAAGGGGGGCTATCAGCCCCAGCATTTT. This chain uses TRBV10-1 with TRBJ1-5; TRBD1 matches 8 bases. This CDR3 has 20 residues. Germline trimming cut 0 bases from V and 5 bases from J; bases unmatched to any gene: 18. Germline CDR1 and CDR2: WNHNN and SYGVQD (reference sequence).